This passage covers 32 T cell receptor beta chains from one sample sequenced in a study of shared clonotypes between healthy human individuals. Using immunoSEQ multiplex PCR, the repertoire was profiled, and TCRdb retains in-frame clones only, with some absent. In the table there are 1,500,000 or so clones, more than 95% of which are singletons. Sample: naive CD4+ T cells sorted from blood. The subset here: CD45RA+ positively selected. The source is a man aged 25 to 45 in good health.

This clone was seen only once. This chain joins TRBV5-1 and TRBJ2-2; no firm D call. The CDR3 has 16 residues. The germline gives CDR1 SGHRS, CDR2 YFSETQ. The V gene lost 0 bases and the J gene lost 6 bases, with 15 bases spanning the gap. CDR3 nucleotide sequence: TGCGCCAGCAGCTTGGGCACCCAGCCTAATCCCGGGGAGCTGTTTTTT. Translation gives CASSLGTQPNPGELFF.

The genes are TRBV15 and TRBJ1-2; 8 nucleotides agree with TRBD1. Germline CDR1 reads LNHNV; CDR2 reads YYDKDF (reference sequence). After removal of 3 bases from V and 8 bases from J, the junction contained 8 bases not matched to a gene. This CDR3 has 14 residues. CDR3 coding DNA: TGTGCCACCAGCAGGGACAGGGAGTGGTACGGCTACACCTTC. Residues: CATSRDREWYGYTF.

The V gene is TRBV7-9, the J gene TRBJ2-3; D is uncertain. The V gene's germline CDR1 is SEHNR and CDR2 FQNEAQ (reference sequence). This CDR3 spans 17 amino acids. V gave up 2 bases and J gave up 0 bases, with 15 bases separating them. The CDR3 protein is CASSLRWPFSSTDTQYF. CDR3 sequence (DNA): TGTGCCAGCAGCTTACGATGGCCTTTTTCTAGCACAGATACGCAGTATTTT.

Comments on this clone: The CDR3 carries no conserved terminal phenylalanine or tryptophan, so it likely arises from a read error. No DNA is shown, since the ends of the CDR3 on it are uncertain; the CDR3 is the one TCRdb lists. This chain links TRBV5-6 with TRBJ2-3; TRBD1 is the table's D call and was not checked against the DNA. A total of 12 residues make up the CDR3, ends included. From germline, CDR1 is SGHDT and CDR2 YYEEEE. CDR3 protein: CASSSFPGQLII.

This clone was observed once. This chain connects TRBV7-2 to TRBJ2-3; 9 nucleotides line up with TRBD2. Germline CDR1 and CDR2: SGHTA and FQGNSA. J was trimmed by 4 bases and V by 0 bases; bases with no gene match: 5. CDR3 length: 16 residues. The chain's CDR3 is CASSLASGRRADTQYF. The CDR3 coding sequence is TGTGCCAGCAGCTTAGCTAGCGGGAGACGAGCAGATACGCAGTATTTT.

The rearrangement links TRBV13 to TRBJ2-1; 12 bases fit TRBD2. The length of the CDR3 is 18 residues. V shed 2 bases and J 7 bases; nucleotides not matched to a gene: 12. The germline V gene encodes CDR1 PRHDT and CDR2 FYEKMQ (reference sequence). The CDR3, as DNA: TGTGCCAGCAGCTTATCTGTGACTAGCGGGAGTTTTCGTAATGAGCAGTTCTTC. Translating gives CASSLSVTSGSFRNEQFF. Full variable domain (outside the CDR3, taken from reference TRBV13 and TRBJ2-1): AAGVIQSPRHLIKEKRETATLKCYPIPRHDTVYWYQQGPGQDPQFLISFYEKMQSDKGSIPDRFSAQQFSDYHSELNMSSLELGDSALYFCASSLSVTSGSFRNEQFFGPGTRLTVL.

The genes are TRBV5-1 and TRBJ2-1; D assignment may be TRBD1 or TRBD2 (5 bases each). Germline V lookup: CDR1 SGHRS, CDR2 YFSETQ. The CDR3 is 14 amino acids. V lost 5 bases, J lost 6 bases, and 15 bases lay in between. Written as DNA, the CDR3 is TGCGCCAGCAGGACCGGGACCCCAGTCAATGAGCAGTTCTTC. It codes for CASRTGTPVNEQFF.

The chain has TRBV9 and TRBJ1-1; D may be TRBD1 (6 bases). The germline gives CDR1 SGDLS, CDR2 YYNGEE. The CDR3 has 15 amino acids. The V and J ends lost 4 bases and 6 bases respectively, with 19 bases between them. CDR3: CASSLGLGGVAEAFF. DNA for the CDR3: TGTGCCAGCAGCCTTGGGTTAGGGGGTGTCGCTGAAGCTTTCTTT.

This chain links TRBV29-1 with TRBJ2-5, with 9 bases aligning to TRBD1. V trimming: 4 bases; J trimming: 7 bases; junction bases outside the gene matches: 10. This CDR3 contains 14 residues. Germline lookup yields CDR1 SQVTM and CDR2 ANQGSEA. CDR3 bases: TGCAGCGTTGTACAGGGGGCCGTTTCCCCGACCCAGTACTTC. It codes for CSVVQGAVSPTQYF. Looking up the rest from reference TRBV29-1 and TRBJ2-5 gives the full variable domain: SAVISQKPSRDICQRGTSLTIQCQVDSQVTMMFWYRQQPGQSLTLIATANQGSEATYESGFVIDKFPISRPNLTFSTLTVSNMSPEDSSIYLCSVVQGAVSPTQYFGPGTRLLVL.

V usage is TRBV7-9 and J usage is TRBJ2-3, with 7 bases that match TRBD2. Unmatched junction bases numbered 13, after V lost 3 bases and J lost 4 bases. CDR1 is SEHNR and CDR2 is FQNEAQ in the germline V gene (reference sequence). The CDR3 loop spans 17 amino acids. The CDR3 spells CASSLGSGGLGPDTQYF. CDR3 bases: TGTGCCAGCAGCTTGGGTTCGGGGGGTTTGGGGCCAGATACGCAGTATTTT.

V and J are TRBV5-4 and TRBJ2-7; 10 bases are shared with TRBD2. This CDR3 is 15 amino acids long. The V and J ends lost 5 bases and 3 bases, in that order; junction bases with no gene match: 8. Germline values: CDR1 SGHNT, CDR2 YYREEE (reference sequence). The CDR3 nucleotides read TGTGCCAGCAGGGCCGGGACTAGCGCCAACTACGAGCAGTACTTC. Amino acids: CASRAGTSANYEQYF. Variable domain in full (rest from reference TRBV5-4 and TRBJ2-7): ETGVTQSPTHLIKTRGQQVTLRCSSQSGHNTVSWYQQALGQGPQFIFQYYREEENGRGNFPPRFSGLQFPNYSSELNVNALELDDSALYLCASRAGTSANYEQYFGPGTRLTVT.

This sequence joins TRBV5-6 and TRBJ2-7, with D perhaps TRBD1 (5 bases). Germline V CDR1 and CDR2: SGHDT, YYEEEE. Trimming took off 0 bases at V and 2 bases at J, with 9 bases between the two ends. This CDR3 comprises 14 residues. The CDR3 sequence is CASSLEQGTYEQYF. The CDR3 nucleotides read TGTGCCAGCAGCTTGGAGCAGGGTACCTACGAGCAGTACTTC.

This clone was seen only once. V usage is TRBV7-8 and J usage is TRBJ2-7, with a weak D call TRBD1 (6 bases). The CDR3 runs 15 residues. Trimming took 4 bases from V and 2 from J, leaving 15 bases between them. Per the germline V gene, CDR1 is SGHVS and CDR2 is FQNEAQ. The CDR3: CASSSGAETPYEQYF. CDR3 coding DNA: TGTGCCAGCAGCTCAGGGGCTGAGACCCCCTACGAGCAGTACTTC. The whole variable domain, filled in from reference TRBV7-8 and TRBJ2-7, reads GAGVSQSPRYKVAKRGQDVALRCDPISGHVSLFWYQQALGQGPEFLTYFQNEAQLDKSGLPSDRFFAERPEGSVSTLKIQRTQQEDSAVYLCASSSGAETPYEQYFGPGTRLTVT.

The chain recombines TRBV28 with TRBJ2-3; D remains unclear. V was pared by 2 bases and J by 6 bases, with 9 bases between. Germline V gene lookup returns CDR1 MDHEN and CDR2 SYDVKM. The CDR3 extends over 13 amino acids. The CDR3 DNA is TGTGCCAGCAGTTTACGGTCCCCGGATACGCAGTATTTT. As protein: CASSLRSPDTQYF.

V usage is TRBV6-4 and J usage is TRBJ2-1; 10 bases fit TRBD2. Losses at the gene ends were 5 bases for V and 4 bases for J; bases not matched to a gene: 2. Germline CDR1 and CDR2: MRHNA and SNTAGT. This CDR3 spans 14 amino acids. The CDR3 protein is CASSPTSGYNEQFF. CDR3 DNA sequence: TGTGCCAGCAGTCCGACTAGCGGGTACAATGAGCAGTTCTTC.

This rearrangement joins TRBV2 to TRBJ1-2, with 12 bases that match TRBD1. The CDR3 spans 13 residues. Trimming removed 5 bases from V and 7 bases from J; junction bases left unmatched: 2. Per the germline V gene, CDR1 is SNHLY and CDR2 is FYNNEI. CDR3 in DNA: TGTGCCAGCAGTAGGGACAGGGGGCTTGGCTACACCTTC. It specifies CASSRDRGLGYTF.

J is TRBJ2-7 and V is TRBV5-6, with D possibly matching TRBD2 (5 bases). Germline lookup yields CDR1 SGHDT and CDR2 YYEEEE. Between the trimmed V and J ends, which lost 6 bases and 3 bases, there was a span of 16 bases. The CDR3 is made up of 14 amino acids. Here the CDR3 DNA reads TGTGCCAGCACCTCCGTAACGGGAAGCTACGAGCAGTACTTC. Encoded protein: CASTSVTGSYEQYF.

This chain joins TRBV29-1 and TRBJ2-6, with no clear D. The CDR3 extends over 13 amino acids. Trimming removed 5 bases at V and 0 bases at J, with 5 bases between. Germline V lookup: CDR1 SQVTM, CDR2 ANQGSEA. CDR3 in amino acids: CSVRVSGANVLTF. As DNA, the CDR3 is TGCAGCGTTCGGGTCTCTGGGGCCAACGTCCTGACTTTC. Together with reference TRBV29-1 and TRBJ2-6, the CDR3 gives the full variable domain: SAVISQKPSRDICQRGTSLTIQCQVDSQVTMMFWYRQQPGQSLTLIATANQGSEATYESGFVIDKFPISRPNLTFSTLTVSNMSPEDSSIYLCSVRVSGANVLTFGAGSRLTVL.

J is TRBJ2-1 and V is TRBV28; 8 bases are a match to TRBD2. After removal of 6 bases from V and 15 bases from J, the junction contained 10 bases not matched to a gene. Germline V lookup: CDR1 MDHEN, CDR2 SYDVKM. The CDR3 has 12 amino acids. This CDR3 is CASSLGLGHSFF. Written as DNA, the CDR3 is TGTGCCAGCAGCCTGGGACTAGGCCATTCGTTCTTC.

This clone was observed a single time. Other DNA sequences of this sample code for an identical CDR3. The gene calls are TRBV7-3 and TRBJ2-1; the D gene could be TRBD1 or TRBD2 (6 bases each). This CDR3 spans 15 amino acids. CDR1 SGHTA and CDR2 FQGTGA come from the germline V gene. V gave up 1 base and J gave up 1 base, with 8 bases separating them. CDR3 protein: CASSLRGGSYNEQFF. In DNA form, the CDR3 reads TGTGCCAGCAGCTTAAGAGGGGGGTCCTACAATGAGCAGTTCTTC.

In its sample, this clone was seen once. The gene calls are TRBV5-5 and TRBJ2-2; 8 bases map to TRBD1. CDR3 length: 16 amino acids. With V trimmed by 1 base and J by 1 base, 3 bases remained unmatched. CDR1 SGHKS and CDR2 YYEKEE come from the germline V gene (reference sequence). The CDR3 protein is CASSLWGTGNTGELFF. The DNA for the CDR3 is TGTGCCAGCAGCTTGTGGGGGACAGGGAACACCGGGGAGCTGTTTTTT.

CDR3 region: CATSRDSAGTGYGELFF. CDR3 nucleotides: TGTGCCACCAGCAGAGATTCCGCCGGGACAGGGTACGGGGAGCTGTTTTTT. The chain recombines TRBV15 with TRBJ2-2; 9 positions match TRBD1. Germline CDR1 and CDR2: LNHNV and YYDKDF (reference sequence). The V segment lost 0 bases and the J segment 7 bases; nucleotides outside the gene matches: 9. The CDR3 is 17 amino acids.

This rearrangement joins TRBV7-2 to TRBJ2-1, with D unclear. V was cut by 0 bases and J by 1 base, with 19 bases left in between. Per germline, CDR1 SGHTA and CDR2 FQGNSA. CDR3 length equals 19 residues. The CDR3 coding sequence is TGTGCCAGCAGCTTAGCGCGTGAAGGGCGGCTAAGATCCTACAATGAGCAGTTCTTC. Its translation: CASSLAREGRLRSYNEQFF.

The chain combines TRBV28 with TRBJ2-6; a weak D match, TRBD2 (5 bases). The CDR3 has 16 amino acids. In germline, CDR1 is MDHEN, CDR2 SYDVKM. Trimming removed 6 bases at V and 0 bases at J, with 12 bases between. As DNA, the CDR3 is TGTGCCAGCAGCCTGACGGGGAGCTCTGGGGCCAACGTCCTGACTTTC. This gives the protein CASSLTGSSGANVLTF.

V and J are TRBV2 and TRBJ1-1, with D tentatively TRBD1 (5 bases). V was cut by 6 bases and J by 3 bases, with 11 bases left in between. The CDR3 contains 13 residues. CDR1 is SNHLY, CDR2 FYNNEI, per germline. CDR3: CASSQGGHTEAFF. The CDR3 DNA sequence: TGTGCCAGCAGCCAGGGTGGACACACTGAAGCTTTCTTT.

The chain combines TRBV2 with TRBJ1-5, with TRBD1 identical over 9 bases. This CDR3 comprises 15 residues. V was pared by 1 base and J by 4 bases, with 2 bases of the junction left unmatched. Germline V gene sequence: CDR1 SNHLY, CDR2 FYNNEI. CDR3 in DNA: TGTGCCAGCAGTGAAGTAGGACAGGGGAATCAGCCCCAGCATTTT. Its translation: CASSEVGQGNQPQHF. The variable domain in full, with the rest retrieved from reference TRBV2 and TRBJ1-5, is EPEVTQTPSHQVTQMGQEVILRCVPISNHLYFYWYRQILGQKVEFLVSFYNNEISEKSEIFDDQFSVERPDGSNFTLKIRSTKLEDSAMYFCASSEVGQGNQPQHFGDGTRLSIL.

Here the CDR3 DNA reads TGTGCCAGCAGCTTGTTGAGGCTAGCGCAGTACAATGAGCAGTTCTTC. Translation gives CASSLLRLAQYNEQFF. The chain is built from TRBV5-6 and TRBJ2-1, with a weak D call TRBD2 (6 bases). From germline, CDR1 is SGHDT and CDR2 YYEEEE. With 1 base removed from V and 4 bases from J, the gap between germline ends came to 15 bases. This CDR3 has 16 residues.

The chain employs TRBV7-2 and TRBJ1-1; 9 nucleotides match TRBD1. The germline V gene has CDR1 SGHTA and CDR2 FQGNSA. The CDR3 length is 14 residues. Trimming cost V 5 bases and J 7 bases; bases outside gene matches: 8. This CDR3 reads CASSHHRGQVEAFF. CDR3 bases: TGTGCCAGCAGCCACCACAGGGGGCAGGTTGAAGCTTTCTTT.

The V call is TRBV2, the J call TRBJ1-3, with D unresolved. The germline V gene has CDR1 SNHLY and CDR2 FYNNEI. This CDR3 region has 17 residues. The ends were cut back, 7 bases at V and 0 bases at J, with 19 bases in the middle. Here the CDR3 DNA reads TGTGCCAGCACCGACGTACCAAGGTTGGCCTCTGGAAACACCATATATTTT. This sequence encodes CASTDVPRLASGNTIYF.

CDR3: CASSLTSGSPSDTQYF. As DNA, the CDR3 is TGTGCCAGTAGTCTGACTAGCGGGAGCCCATCAGATACGCAGTATTTT. The chain carries TRBV19 and TRBJ2-3; TRBD2 matches 12 bases. The ends lost 5 bases at V and 4 bases at J; junction bases unmatched: 7. CDR3 length equals 16 residues. Looked up from germline, CDR1 is LNHDA and CDR2 is SQIVND (reference sequence).

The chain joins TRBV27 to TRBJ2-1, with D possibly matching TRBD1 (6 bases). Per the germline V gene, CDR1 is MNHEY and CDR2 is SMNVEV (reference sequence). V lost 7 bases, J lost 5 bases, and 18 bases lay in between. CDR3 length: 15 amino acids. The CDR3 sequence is CASTTVYRAHNEQFF. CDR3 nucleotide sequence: TGTGCCAGCACAACGGTATACAGGGCCCACAATGAGCAGTTCTTC.

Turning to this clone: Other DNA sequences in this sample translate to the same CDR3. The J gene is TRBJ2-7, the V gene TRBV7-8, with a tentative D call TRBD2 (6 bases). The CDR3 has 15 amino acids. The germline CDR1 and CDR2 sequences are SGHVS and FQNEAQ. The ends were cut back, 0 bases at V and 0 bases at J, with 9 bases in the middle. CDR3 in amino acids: CASSLAGTLSYEQYF. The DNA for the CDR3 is TGTGCCAGCAGCTTAGCCGGGACTCTCTCCTACGAGCAGTACTTC.